In its sample, the clone carrying this TCR beta chain was seen once. The antigen is undetermined. The sample belongs to a study of graft-versus-host responses after intestinal transplantation. Turning to the study itself: Every recipient had anti-thymocyte globulin induction and about three years of tacrolimus plus steroids.

Looked up from germline, CDR1 is MNHEY and CDR2 is SVGAGI. Trimming removed 7 bases from V and 4 bases from J; junction bases left unmatched: 5. The CDR3 sequence is 14 residues long. Assay: immunoSEQ multiplex PCR; the TCRdb copy retains only in-frame clones and omits some. The sample has about 85,000 clones; roughly 85% are singletons. This sample comprised unstimulated CD4+ T cells sorted from spleen or lymph node cells, obtained before intestinal transplant. V is TRBV6-5 and J is TRBJ1-5; 9 nucleotides match TRBD1. The clonotype was recovered from a human donor who received an intestinal transplant. CDR3 amino acids: CASMKGQGNQPQHF. In DNA form, the CDR3 reads TGTGCCAGCATGAAGGGACAGGGTAATCAGCCCCAGCATTTT.